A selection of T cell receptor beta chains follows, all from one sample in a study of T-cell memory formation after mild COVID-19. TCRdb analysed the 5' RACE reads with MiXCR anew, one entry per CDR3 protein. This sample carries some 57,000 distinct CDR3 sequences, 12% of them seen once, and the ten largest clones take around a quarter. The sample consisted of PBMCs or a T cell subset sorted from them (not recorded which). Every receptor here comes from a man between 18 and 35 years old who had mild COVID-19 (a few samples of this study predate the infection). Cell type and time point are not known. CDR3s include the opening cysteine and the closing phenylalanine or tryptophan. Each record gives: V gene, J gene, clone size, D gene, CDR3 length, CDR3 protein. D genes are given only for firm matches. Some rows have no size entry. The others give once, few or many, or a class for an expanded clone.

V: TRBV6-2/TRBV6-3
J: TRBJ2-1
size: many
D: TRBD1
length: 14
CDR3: CASSYSTGGNEQFF

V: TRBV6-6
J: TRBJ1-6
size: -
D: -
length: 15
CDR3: CASSLDGAVDSPLHF

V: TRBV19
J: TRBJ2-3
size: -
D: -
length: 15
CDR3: CASTRTPGTPDTQYF

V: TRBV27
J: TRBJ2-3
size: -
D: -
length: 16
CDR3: CASSLPTRASTDTQYF

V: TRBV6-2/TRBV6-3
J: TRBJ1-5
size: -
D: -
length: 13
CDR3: CATARGFHQPQHF

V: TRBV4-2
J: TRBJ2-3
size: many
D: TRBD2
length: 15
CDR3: CASSQEGLATDTQYF

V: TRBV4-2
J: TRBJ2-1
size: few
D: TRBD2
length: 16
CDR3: CASSPGSGGTYNEQFF

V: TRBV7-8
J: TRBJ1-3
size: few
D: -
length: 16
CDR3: CASSSSGRRSGNTIYF

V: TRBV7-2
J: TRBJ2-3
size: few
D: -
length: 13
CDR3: CASSPYPLDTQYF

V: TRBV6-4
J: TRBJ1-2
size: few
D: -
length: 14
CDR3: CASSPGSPEDGYTF

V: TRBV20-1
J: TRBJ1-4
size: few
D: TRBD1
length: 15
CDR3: CSASIRTGFNEKLFF

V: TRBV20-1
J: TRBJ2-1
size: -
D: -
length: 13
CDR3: CSARTPRGNEQFF

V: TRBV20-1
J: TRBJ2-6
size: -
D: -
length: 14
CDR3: CSATQGSGANVLTF

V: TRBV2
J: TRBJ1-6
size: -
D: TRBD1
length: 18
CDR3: CASSRSGTGSSYNSPLHF

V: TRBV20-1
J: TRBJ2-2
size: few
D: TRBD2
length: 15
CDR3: CSARRQRGGDGELFF

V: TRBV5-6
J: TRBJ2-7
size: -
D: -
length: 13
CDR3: CASSLNRESEQYF

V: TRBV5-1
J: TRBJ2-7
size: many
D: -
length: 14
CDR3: CASSLGWGDYEQYF

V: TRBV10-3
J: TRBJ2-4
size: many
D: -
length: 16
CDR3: CAISESIGTTKNIQYF

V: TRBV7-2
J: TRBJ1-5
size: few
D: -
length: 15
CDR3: CASSLALNSNQPQHF

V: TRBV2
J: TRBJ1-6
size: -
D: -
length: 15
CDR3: CASSEGRWGYSPLHF

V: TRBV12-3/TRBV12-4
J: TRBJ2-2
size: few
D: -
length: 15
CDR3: CASRTGFPNTGELFF

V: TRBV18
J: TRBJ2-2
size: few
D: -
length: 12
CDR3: CASSPQNGELFF